These 24 T cell receptor beta chains were all obtained from the same sample, sequenced in a study of cytomegalovirus exposure and HLA in healthy donors. Vbeta (60) and Jbeta (13) primers were used in the PCR. Sequencing used immunoSEQ multiplex PCR; TCRdb keeps in-frame clones, though not all of them. The data contain tens of thousands of clones, 65% to 90% of them seen just once; the ten biggest clones take up 3.5% to 5%. Sample: PBMCs. Receptors were obtained from a man younger than 40 in good health and CMV-seronegative.

This clone has only one observation. This sample also contains other DNA sequences that code for the same CDR3. The chain carries TRBV4-1 and TRBJ2-3; TRBD2 might be the D (5 bases). The CDR3 consists of 15 residues. Trimming stripped 4 bases from V and 4 bases from J, with 15 bases between. The germline gives CDR1 MGHRA, CDR2 YSYEKL. CDR3 sequence: CASSRTVGEADTQYF. Here the CDR3 DNA reads TGCGCCAGCAGCCGAACGGTCGGGGAAGCAGATACGCAGTATTTT.

The chain uses TRBV13 and TRBJ2-1, with 8 bases identical to TRBD2. The CDR3 extends over 16 amino acids. Per the germline V gene, CDR1 is PRHDT and CDR2 is FYEKMQ (reference sequence). The V gene end was trimmed by 5 bases and the J gene end by 2 bases; junction bases not matched to a gene: 8. The CDR3 nucleotides read TGTGCCAGCAGCCGACGGGGGGGTTCGGCCTACAATGAGCAGTTCTTC. Protein sequence: CASSRRGGSAYNEQFF.

The chain has TRBV7-8 and TRBJ2-5, with a tentative D call TRBD2 (5 bases). Trimming took off 1 base at V and 8 bases at J, with 14 bases between the two ends. The CDR3 covers 14 residues. Germline V CDR1 and CDR2: SGHVS, FQNEAQ. CDR3 loop: CASSLGALAGTQYF. Here the CDR3 DNA reads TGTGCCAGCAGCTTAGGGGCCCTAGCCGGAACCCAGTACTTC.

V usage is TRBV30 and J usage is TRBJ2-7, with D tentatively TRBD2 (6 bases). V dropped 5 bases and J dropped 3 bases, with 14 bases sitting between them. Germline V gene data show CDR1 as GTSNPN and CDR2 as SVGIG (reference sequence). The CDR3 contains 13 residues. CDR3 in amino acids: CAWGPGSVYEQYF. For the CDR3, the DNA is TGTGCCTGGGGCCCCGGGAGTGTCTACGAGCAGTACTTC.

The chain links TRBV4-3 to TRBJ2-7; a weak D match, TRBD1 (5 bases). Germline assignment: CDR1 LGHNA and CDR2 YSLEER. The CDR3 has 14 amino acids. The V end lost 1 base, the J end lost 0 bases, and 7 bases lay between the germline ends. The chain's CDR3 is CASSQVDSSYEQYF. CDR3 coding DNA: TGCGCCAGCAGCCAAGTTGACAGCTCCTACGAGCAGTACTTC.

The rearrangement uses TRBV5-1 and TRBJ2-5; 7 bases are shared with TRBD1. The DNA end is a closer match to TRBJ2-7, so the J assignment may be wrong. The CDR3 sequence is 15 residues long. The germline gives CDR1 SGHRS, CDR2 YFSETQ. The DNA for the CDR3 is TGCGCCAGCAGCTTGGTGTCAGGGGGTCCCTACGAGCAGTACTTC. It encodes CASSLVSGGPYEQYF.

This clone turned up a few times. CDR3 residues: CASSQDGTSRRQYF. The CDR3 DNA reads TGCGCCAGCAGCCAAGATGGGACTAGCAGGCGGCAGTACTTC. J is TRBJ2-7 and V is TRBV4-3; 9 bases are shared with TRBD2. CDR3 length: 14 residues. The germline gives CDR1 LGHNA, CDR2 YSLEER. After removal of 0 bases from V and 9 bases from J, the junction contained 6 bases not matched to a gene.

The chain recombines TRBV4-3 with TRBJ2-1; 12 positions agree with TRBD2. Germline CDR1 is LGHNA and CDR2 is YSLEER. Germline trimming cut 4 bases from V and 10 bases from J; bases unmatched to any gene: 11. The CDR3 covers 16 residues. The CDR3 region has the DNA TGCGCCAGCAGCCCAGATACTAGCGGGGGGTCAACAGAGCAGTTCTTC. Translation gives CASSPDTSGGSTEQFF.

The V gene is TRBV27, the J gene TRBJ1-2; maybe TRBD1 (5 bases). The ends were cut back, 6 bases at V and 2 bases at J, with 13 bases in the middle. The CDR3 is 14 amino acids. Looked up from germline, CDR1 is MNHEY and CDR2 is SMNVEV (reference sequence). CDR3 sequence (DNA): TGTGCCAGCAGCCGGGAGGGGACCAACTATGGCTACACCTTC. It is translated as CASSREGTNYGYTF.

This sequence joins TRBV5-6 and TRBJ1-3, with 10 nucleotides matching TRBD1. Germline V gene sequence: CDR1 SGHDT, CDR2 YYEEEE. V was pared by 3 bases and J by 2 bases, with 2 bases of the junction left unmatched. The CDR3 sequence is 15 residues long. DNA of the CDR3: TGTGCCAGCAGCTCCGGGACAGGGGCTGGAAACACCATATATTTT. This sequence encodes CASSSGTGAGNTIYF.

The chain has TRBV27 and TRBJ2-2, with TRBD1 matching over 7 bases. Germline-derived CDR1 and CDR2 are MNHEY and SMNVEV (reference sequence). Trimming at V came to 2 bases and at J to 4 bases, leaving 7 bases not matched to a gene. CDR3 length: 16 amino acids. Here the CDR3 DNA reads TGTGCCAGCAGTTTAGACACCAGGGGGAGCACCGGGGAGCTGTTTTTT. The encoded protein is CASSLDTRGSTGELFF.

This clone was detected only a few times. The J gene is TRBJ1-2, the V gene TRBV27; tentative D call: TRBD1 (6 bases). Per germline, CDR1 MNHEY and CDR2 SMNVEV (reference sequence). The V gene lost 3 bases and the J gene lost 5 bases, with 10 bases spanning the gap. The CDR3 has 13 amino acids. CDR3 sequence (DNA): TGTGCCAGCAGTTTGGGGGCCGCGTATGGCTACACCTTC. This codes for CASSLGAAYGYTF.

The chain joins TRBV18 to TRBJ2-1; 7 nucleotides agree with TRBD2. From germline, CDR1 is KGHSH and CDR2 LQKENI. The CDR3 consists of 20 residues. V gave up 0 bases and J gave up 0 bases; unmatched junction bases: 14. CDR3 sequence (DNA): TGTGCCAGCTCACCACCCGGGGGGAGGGCAGGATGGGACTCCTACAATGAGCAGTTCTTC. Translated, it gives CASSPPGGRAGWDSYNEQFF.

This chain links TRBV12-5 with TRBJ2-7; D is possibly TRBD2 (5 bases). Germline loops: CDR1 LGHNT, CDR2 FRNRAP. Between the trimmed V and J ends, which lost 6 bases and 3 bases, there was a span of 9 bases. CDR3 size: 12 residues. CDR3 sequence (DNA): TGTGCTAGTGGCCCGGGGAGCTACGAGCAGTACTTC. Translated: CASGPGSYEQYF.

This chain links TRBV19 with TRBJ2-2, with a weak D call TRBD2 (6 bases). The germline gives CDR1 LNHDA, CDR2 SQIVND (reference sequence). The CDR3 loop spans 17 amino acids. Trimming stripped 3 bases from V and 1 base from J, with 15 bases between. The CDR3, as DNA: TGTGCCAGTAGTATGGGGGACTCCCGGATGAACACCGGGGAGCTGTTTTTT. This gives the protein CASSMGDSRMNTGELFF.

The gene calls are TRBV9 and TRBJ2-1; TRBD1 aligns across 10 bases. Germline loops: CDR1 SGDLS, CDR2 YYNGEE. This CDR3 contains 16 residues. The V segment lost 3 bases and the J segment 0 bases; nucleotides outside the gene matches: 3. This chain's CDR3 is CASSGRTGGSYNEQFF. In DNA, the CDR3 is TGTGCCAGCAGCGGACGGACAGGGGGCTCCTACAATGAGCAGTTCTTC.

CDR3 sequence (DNA): TGTGCCAGCAGCTTAGGCCTGGCCGGGGGGTCGAGGGATACGCAGTATTTT. This translates into CASSLGLAGGSRDTQYF. This chain uses TRBV7-3 with TRBJ2-3; 7 positions agree with TRBD2. V trimming: 2 bases; J trimming: 6 bases; junction bases outside the gene matches: 14. The CDR3 covers 17 residues. Per germline, CDR1 SGHTA and CDR2 FQGTGA.

The chain couples TRBV27 to TRBJ1-5; D gene uncertain. CDR1 is MNHEY, CDR2 SMNVEV, per germline (reference sequence). V gave up 2 bases and J gave up 0 bases, with 8 bases separating them. CDR3 length: 15 amino acids. CDR3 in amino acids: CASSLHGVSNQPQHF. As DNA, the CDR3 is TGTGCCAGCAGTTTACACGGGGTTAGCAATCAGCCCCAGCATTTT.

The V gene is TRBV6-1, the J gene TRBJ2-1, with D possibly matching TRBD1 (6 bases). Germline lookup yields CDR1 MNHNS and CDR2 SASEGT. The CDR3 has 11 amino acids. Trimming took off 11 bases at V and 10 bases at J, with 15 bases between the two ends. The CDR3 DNA is TGTGCCTCCATTGGGGGCGGCGAGCAGTTCTTC. Its protein is CASIGGGEQFF.

This clone appeared once. The rearrangement uses TRBV5-1 and TRBJ2-5, with TRBD1 identical over 12 bases. The J call may be wrong; the DNA end is better matched by TRBJ2-7. The CDR3 is 16 residues long. Per the germline V gene, CDR1 is SGHRS and CDR2 is YFSETQ. The CDR3 sequence is CASSFTGTGGGYEQYF. For the CDR3, the DNA is TGCGCCAGCAGCTTTACCGGGACAGGGGGCGGCTACGAGCAGTACTTC.

V gene TRBV11-3 combines with J gene TRBJ2-5; no reliable D call. From germline, CDR1 is SGHNT and CDR2 YENEEA. The CDR3 has 14 amino acids. V was pared by 5 bases and J by 0 bases, with 10 bases between. The CDR3 spells CASSRRYNQETQYF. CDR3 bases: TGTGCCAGCAGCCGCCGATACAACCAAGAGACCCAGTACTTC.

The chain employs TRBV27 and TRBJ2-2; D not resolved. CDR3 length: 13 amino acids. Germline V CDR1 and CDR2: MNHEY, SMNVEV (reference sequence). V lost 6 bases, J lost 2 bases, and 7 bases lay in between. This CDR3 reads CASRPVNTGELFF. The DNA for the CDR3 is TGTGCCAGCAGGCCGGTAAACACCGGGGAGCTGTTTTTT.

This sequence joins TRBV7-2 and TRBJ2-1; D possibly corresponds to TRBD1 (6 bases). CDR1 SGHTA and CDR2 FQGNSA come from the germline V gene. Deletions cut 6 bases from V and 0 bases from J, with 12 bases between. The CDR3 sequence is 15 residues long. For the CDR3, the DNA is TGTGCCAGCAGGTTGCAGGGGAGCTCCTACAATGAGCAGTTCTTC. Protein sequence: CASRLQGSSYNEQFF.

The chain couples TRBV18 to TRBJ1-2; D is unresolved. This CDR3 spans 13 amino acids. V was shortened by 2 bases and J by 5 bases, with 9 bases between the two germline ends. Germline CDR1 and CDR2: KGHSH and LQKENI. The CDR3: CASSPSREYGYTF. In DNA form, the CDR3 reads TGTGCCAGCTCACCATCCCGGGAGTATGGCTACACCTTC.